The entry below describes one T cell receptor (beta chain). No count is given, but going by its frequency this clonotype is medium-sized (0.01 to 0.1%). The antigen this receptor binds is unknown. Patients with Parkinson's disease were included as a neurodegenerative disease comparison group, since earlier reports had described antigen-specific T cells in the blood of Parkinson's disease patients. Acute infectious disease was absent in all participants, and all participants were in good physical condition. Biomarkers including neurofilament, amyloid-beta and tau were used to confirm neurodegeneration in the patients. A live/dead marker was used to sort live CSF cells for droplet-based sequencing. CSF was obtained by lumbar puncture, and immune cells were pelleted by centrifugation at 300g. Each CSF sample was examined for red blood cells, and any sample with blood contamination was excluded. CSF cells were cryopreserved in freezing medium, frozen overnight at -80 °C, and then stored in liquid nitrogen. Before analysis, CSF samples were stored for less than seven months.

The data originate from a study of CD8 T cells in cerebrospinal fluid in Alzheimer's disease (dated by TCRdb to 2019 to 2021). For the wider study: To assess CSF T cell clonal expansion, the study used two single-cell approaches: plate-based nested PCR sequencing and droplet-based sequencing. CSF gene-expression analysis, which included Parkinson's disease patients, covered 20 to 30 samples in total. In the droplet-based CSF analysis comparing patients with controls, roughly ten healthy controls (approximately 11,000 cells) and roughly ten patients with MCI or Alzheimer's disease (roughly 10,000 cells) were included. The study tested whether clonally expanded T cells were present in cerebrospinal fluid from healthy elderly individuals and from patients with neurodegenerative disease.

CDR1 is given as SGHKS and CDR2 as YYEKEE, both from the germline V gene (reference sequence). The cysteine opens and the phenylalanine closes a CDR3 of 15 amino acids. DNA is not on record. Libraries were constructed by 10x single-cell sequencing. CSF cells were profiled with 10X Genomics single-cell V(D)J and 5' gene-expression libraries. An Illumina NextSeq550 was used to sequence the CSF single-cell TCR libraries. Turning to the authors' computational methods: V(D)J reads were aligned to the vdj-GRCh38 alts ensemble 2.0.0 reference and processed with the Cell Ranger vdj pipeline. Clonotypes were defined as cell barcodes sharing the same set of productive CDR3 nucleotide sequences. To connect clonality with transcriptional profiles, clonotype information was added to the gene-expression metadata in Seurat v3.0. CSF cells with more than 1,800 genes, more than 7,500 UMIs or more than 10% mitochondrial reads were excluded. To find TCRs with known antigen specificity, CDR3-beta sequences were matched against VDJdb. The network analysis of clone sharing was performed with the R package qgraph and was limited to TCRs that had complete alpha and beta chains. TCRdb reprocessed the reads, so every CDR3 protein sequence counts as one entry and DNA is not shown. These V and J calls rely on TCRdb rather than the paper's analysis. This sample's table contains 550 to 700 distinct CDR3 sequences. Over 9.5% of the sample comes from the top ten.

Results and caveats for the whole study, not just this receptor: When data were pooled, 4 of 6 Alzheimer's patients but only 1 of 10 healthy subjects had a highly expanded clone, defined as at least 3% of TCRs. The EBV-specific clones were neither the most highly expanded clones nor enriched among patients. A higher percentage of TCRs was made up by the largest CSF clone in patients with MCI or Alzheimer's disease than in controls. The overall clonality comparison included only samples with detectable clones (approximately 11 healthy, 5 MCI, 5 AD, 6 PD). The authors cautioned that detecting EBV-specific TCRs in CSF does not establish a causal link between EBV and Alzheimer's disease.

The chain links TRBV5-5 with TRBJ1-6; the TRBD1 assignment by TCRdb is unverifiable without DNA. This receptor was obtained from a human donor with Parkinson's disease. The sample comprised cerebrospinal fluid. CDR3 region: CASSWIPGERSPLHF.